Presented here are 21 T cell receptor beta chains from one specimen sequenced in a study of regulatory T cells in long-lasting Graves disease. TCR beta libraries were built with iRepertoire HTBI primers and Arm-PCR of CDR3 regions. TCRdb fed the multiplex PCR reads into MiXCR, producing one record per CDR3 protein. The table has hundreds of thousands of distinct CDR3 sequences, 20% seen once; the top ten hold less than 25%. Stated time point: persistent/refractory GD, antithyroid drugs over 5 years with positive TRAb. PBMC-extracted RNA yielded the TCR library. This sample comprised peripheral blood mononuclear cells (PBMCs), obtained when the disease was refractory, from a patient treated with antithyroid drugs. These receptor sequences come from a female donor with Graves disease.

This clonotype was seen a few times. The chain has TRBV27 and TRBJ2-7; tentatively, D is TRBD2 (6 bases). The CDR3 sequence is 14 residues long. CDR1 MNHEY and CDR2 SMNVEV come from the germline V gene (reference sequence). V was shortened by 6 bases and J by 2 bases, with 14 bases between the two germline ends. In DNA, the CDR3 is TGTGCCAGCAGCCTGACTAGTCCTCCCTACGAGCAGTACTTC. Its translation: CASSLTSPPYEQYF.

The chain links TRBV7-2 to TRBJ1-5; no reliable D call. The V gene lost 4 bases and the J gene lost 5 bases, with 9 bases spanning the gap. The CDR3 extends over 13 amino acids. CDR1 is SGHTA, CDR2 FQGNSA, per germline. DNA for the CDR3: TGTGCCAGCAGCTGGTGGAGGGATCAGCCCCAGCATTTT. It codes for CASSWWRDQPQHF.

This chain uses TRBV20-1 with TRBJ2-3; TRBD2 matches 8 bases. Looked up from germline, CDR1 is DFQATT and CDR2 is SNEGSKA (reference sequence). V shed 5 bases, J shed 1 base, and the junction held 5 bases outside the gene matches. The CDR3 totals 14 residues. The CDR3 spells CSASQTSGTDTQYF. CDR3 DNA sequence: TGCAGTGCTTCTCAGACTAGCGGCACAGATACGCAGTATTTT.

This clonotype was found many times. The rearrangement links TRBV29-1 to TRBJ2-7, with D maybe TRBD2 (6 bases). Trimming removed 6 bases from V and 7 bases from J, with 19 bases in between. This CDR3 region has 13 residues. Germline CDR1 reads SQVTM; CDR2 reads ANQGSEA. The CDR3 DNA sequence: TGCAGCGTCGGGGGTCTAACAGCAGGAGAGCAGTACTTC. It codes for CSVGGLTAGEQYF.

Only a few counts were recorded for this clonotype. The rearrangement links TRBV3-1 to TRBJ1-2, with a possible D match to TRBD1 (6 bases). V was cut by 3 bases and J by 1 base, with 9 bases left in between. Looked up from germline, CDR1 is LGHDT and CDR2 is YNNKEL (reference sequence). The CDR3 consists of 14 residues. The CDR3 is CASSQTGLNYGYTF. The CDR3 DNA reads TGTGCCAGCAGCCAGACAGGACTTAACTATGGCTACACCTTC.

In its sample, this clonotype was seen many times. The chain has TRBV6-1 and TRBJ2-5; 13 bases agree with TRBD2. Germline CDR1 and CDR2: MNHNS and SASEGT. The J segment lost 2 bases and the V segment lost 6 bases, leaving 9 bases of the junction unmatched. The CDR3 spans 17 residues. DNA of the CDR3: TGTGCCAGCAGCCCCTGGACTAGCGGGAGAACACAAGAGACCCAGTACTTC. As protein: CASSPWTSGRTQETQYF.

This clonotype was seen a few times. The V gene is TRBV7-3, the J gene TRBJ2-7, with 7 bases matching TRBD2. This CDR3 region has 14 residues. Germline CDR1 SGHTA, CDR2 FQGTGA. Losses at the gene ends were 5 bases for V and 1 base for J; bases not matched to a gene: 5. The CDR3 bases are TGTGCCAGCAGCATACCGGGACTATCCTACGAGCAGTACTTC. Its translation is CASSIPGLSYEQYF.

This clonotype is classed as medium-sized. V and J are TRBV7-2 and TRBJ2-7; D unclear. The length of the CDR3 is 11 residues. Trimming took off 2 bases at V and 1 base at J, with 0 bases between the two ends. The germline V gene encodes CDR1 SGHTA and CDR2 FQGNSA. CDR3 residues: CASSLSYEQYF. In DNA form, the CDR3 reads TGTGCCAGCAGCTTATCCTACGAGCAGTACTTC.

A note on this clonotype: It is likely a read error: a sequence one base away is far more abundant. The V gene is TRBV7-2, the J gene TRBJ2-5; D is possibly TRBD1 (5 bases). V was trimmed by 7 bases and J by 2 bases, leaving 20 bases between them. Germline values: CDR1 SGHTA, CDR2 FQGNSA. CDR3 length equals 16 residues. CDR3 coding DNA: TGTGCCAGCAAAAAACGATTCAGGGCACCTCAAGAGACCCAGTACTTC. Amino acid sequence: CASKKRFRAPQETQYF.

About this clonotype itself: Mismatch with germline at one junction end may stem from a read error. This chain connects TRBV6-5 to TRBJ2-1; TRBD2 matches at 8 bases. Germline V gene sequence: CDR1 MNHEY, CDR2 SVGAGI. This CDR3 contains 17 residues. DNA of the CDR3: TGTGCCGGCAGTTACTCGGCGGGAGGCCGGACCTACAATGAGCAGTTCTTC. Translation: CAGSYSAGGRTYNEQFF.

In its sample, this clonotype was seen many times. The rearrangement uses TRBV7-2 and TRBJ1-5; 11 bases align to TRBD1. The V segment lost 5 bases and the J segment 3 bases; nucleotides outside the gene matches: 6. CDR3 length: 16 amino acids. From germline, CDR1 is SGHTA and CDR2 FQGNSA. CDR3 in DNA: TGTGCCAGCAGCCCGGGACAGGGGGTCACCAATCAGCCCCAGCATTTT. It specifies CASSPGQGVTNQPQHF. The entire variable domain, with the rest obtained from reference TRBV7-2 and TRBJ1-5, is as follows: GAGVSQSPSNKVTEKGKDVELRCDPISGHTALYWYRQSLGQGLEFLIYFQGNSAPDKSGLPSDRFSAERTGGSVSTLTIQRTQQEDSAVYLCASSPGQGVTNQPQHFGDGTRLSIL.

This clonotype was detected only a few times. V is TRBV30 and J is TRBJ1-2; D is unclear. The CDR3 runs to 14 residues. CDR1 and CDR2 from the germline V gene are GTSNPN and SVGIG (reference sequence). Trimming left V 0 bases short and J 2 bases short, with 10 bases between. For the CDR3, the DNA is TGTGCCTGGAGTGTACTTCTCGGAAACTATGGCTACACCTTC. Amino acid sequence: CAWSVLLGNYGYTF.

This clonotype was detected many times. The rearrangement links TRBV18 to TRBJ1-1, with a tentative D call TRBD1 (6 bases). This CDR3 comprises 12 residues. Germline CDR1 and CDR2: KGHSH and LQKENI. V lost 3 bases and J lost 7, with 9 bases in between. CDR3 sequence reads: CASSPNRVEAFF. The CDR3 bases are TGTGCCAGCTCACCTAACAGGGTTGAAGCTTTCTTT.

This sequence joins TRBV27 and TRBJ1-5; D gene unclear. The CDR3 runs 16 residues. Germline assignment: CDR1 MNHEY and CDR2 SMNVEV (reference sequence). V lost 6 bases and J 4 bases, leaving 19 bases between the germline ends. CDR3 residues: CASSPRDGGGNQPQHF. DNA of the CDR3: TGTGCCAGCAGCCCCCGAGATGGCGGTGGTAATCAGCCCCAGCATTTT.

This clonotype was found a few times. CDR3 nucleotides: TGTGCCAGCTCACAAGATCGGGGGCCGGTCGGCACTGAAGCTTTCTTT. It translates to CASSQDRGPVGTEAFF. This sequence joins TRBV18 and TRBJ1-1; D is possibly TRBD1 (6 bases). The germline V gene encodes CDR1 KGHSH and CDR2 LQKENI. CDR3 length: 16 amino acids. The V end lost 4 bases, the J end lost 4 bases, and 19 bases lay between the germline ends.

The V and J genes are TRBV19 and TRBJ1-1; D is unclear. Trimming removed 3 bases from V and 1 base from J, with 6 bases in between. Germline V gene sequence: CDR1 LNHDA, CDR2 SQIVND (reference sequence). The CDR3 has 13 residues. The CDR3 protein is CASSMMGNTEAFF. CDR3 nucleotides: TGTGCCAGTAGTATGATGGGGAACACTGAAGCTTTCTTT.

Points on this clonotype: An end of the junction does not agree with germline; a read error may underlie this. This sequence joins TRBV7-2 and TRBJ1-2; TRBD1 matches 9 bases. This CDR3 contains 14 residues. The germline gives CDR1 SGHTA, CDR2 FQGNSA. The CDR3: CASSEGQGTYGYTF. CDR3 nucleotides: TGCGCCAGCAGCGAGGGACAGGGTACCTATGGCTACACCTTC.

This clonotype was seen more than once but under ten times. The chain joins TRBV15 to TRBJ1-3; D is undetermined. The CDR3 totals 13 residues. The germline gives CDR1 LNHNV, CDR2 YYDKDF (reference sequence). V was cut by 8 bases and J by 0 bases, with 8 bases left in between. The CDR3 is CATRSFSGNTIYF. In DNA, the CDR3 is TGTGCCACCCGGTCGTTCTCTGGAAACACCATATATTTT. Full variable domain (rest looked up from reference TRBV15 and TRBJ1-3): DAMVIQNPRYQVTQFGKPVTLSCSQTLNHNVMYWYQQKSSQAPKLLFHYYDKDFNNEADTPDNFQSRRPNTSFCFLDIRSPGLGDTAMYLCATRSFSGNTIYFGEGSWLTVV.

The V call is TRBV5-6, the J call TRBJ2-7; D might be TRBD2 (6 bases). CDR3 length equals 14 residues. From germline, CDR1 is SGHDT and CDR2 YYEEEE. Between the trimmed V and J ends, which lost 0 bases and 4 bases, there was a span of 11 bases. This CDR3 reads CASSLGAGFYEQYF. CDR3 in DNA: TGTGCCAGCAGCTTGGGTGCGGGATTTTACGAGCAGTACTTC.

In its sample, this clonotype was seen many times. The genes are TRBV7-3 and TRBJ2-5; 7 nucleotides line up with TRBD2. The CDR3 runs 15 residues. The ends lost 3 bases at V and 4 bases at J; junction bases unmatched: 8. Germline CDR1 and CDR2: SGHTA and FQGTGA. The CDR3 sequence: CASSFAGERGETQYF. The CDR3 nucleotides read TGTGCCAGCAGCTTCGCGGGAGAACGGGGAGAGACCCAGTACTTC.

Many counts were recorded for this clonotype. J is TRBJ2-7 and V is TRBV20-1; D call uncertain. Germline-derived CDR1 and CDR2 are DFQATT and SNEGSKA (reference sequence). The CDR3 consists of 12 residues. V was trimmed by 7 bases and J by 9 bases, leaving 19 bases between them. Written as DNA, the CDR3 is TGCAGTGTTCAGGACCCGTCGATGGGGCAGTACTTC. Translated: CSVQDPSMGQYF.